One sample yielded the 13 T cell receptor beta chains listed below, sequenced in a study of cytomegalovirus exposure and HLA in healthy donors. Profiled with immunoSEQ multiplex PCR; TCRdb holds only in-frame clones, not every one. The table lists 100,000 to 150,000 clones, roughly 87% of them singletons. Sequenced input: PBMCs. Source of these receptors: a young woman in good health and CMV-seronegative.

This chain connects TRBV9 to TRBJ1-1, with D unclear. Germline V gene sequence: CDR1 SGDLS, CDR2 YYNGEE. V gave up 0 bases and J gave up 6 bases, with 6 bases separating them. This CDR3 contains 12 residues. The DNA of the CDR3 is TGTGCCAGCAGCGTAGACGAGGCTGAAGCTTTCTTT. Translation gives CASSVDEAEAFF.

V is TRBV6-4 and J is TRBJ2-1; TRBD2 agrees at 11 bases. The germline V gene has CDR1 MRHNA and CDR2 SNTAGT. V shed 5 bases, J shed 2 bases, and the junction held 2 bases outside the gene matches. This CDR3 is built from 15 residues. The CDR3 nucleotides read TGTGCCAGCAGTCGACTAGCGGGGCCCTACAATGAGCAGTTCTTC. Translation gives CASSRLAGPYNEQFF.

This clone was recorded only once. V gene TRBV28 combines with J gene TRBJ2-7; 9 bases agree with TRBD1. This CDR3 has 16 amino acids. Germline V CDR1 and CDR2: MDHEN, SYDVKM. The J segment lost 3 bases and the V segment lost 5 bases, leaving 11 bases of the junction unmatched. The chain's CDR3 is CASSIPKGTGIYEQYF. CDR3 nucleotide sequence: TGTGCCAGCAGTATCCCAAAAGGGACAGGGATCTACGAGCAGTACTTC.

A single count supports this clone. The CDR3 DNA sequence: TGTGCCAGCGCCGGAGAGGGCCGTAAGTTCTTC. Translated, it gives CASAGEGRKFF. The V call is TRBV28, the J call TRBJ2-1, with a tentative D call TRBD2 (5 bases). CDR1 MDHEN and CDR2 SYDVKM come from the germline V gene. There are 11 residues in the CDR3. The V end lost 8 bases, the J end lost 14 bases, and 16 bases lay between the germline ends.

The J gene is TRBJ1-1, the V gene TRBV19; the D gene is possibly TRBD1 (6 bases). Germline lookup yields CDR1 LNHDA and CDR2 SQIVND (reference sequence). Trimming took 6 bases from V and 6 from J, leaving 11 bases between them. CDR3 length: 12 amino acids. The CDR3 region has the DNA TGTGCCAGTAGACAGGGAACCGCTGAAGCTTTCTTT. It codes for CASRQGTAEAFF.

V usage is TRBV30 and J usage is TRBJ1-1; tentative D call: TRBD1 (5 bases). CDR1 GTSNPN and CDR2 SVGIG come from the germline V gene (reference sequence). Deletions cut 2 bases from V and 2 bases from J, with 9 bases between. The CDR3 is made up of 13 amino acids. The CDR3 bases are TGTGCCTGGAGTCCGACAGCTAACACTGAAGCTTTCTTT. Protein product: CAWSPTANTEAFF.

This chain uses TRBV7-9 with TRBJ2-7; possible D gene TRBD1, 6 bases. CDR1 SEHNR and CDR2 FQNEAQ come from the germline V gene (reference sequence). V shed 6 bases and J shed 4 bases, with 13 bases lying between them. This CDR3 contains 13 residues. CDR3 loop: CASRRTGTYEQYV. The DNA of the CDR3 is TGTGCCAGCAGGCGTACAGGGACGTACGAGCAGTACGTC.

This chain joins TRBV28 and TRBJ1-1, with a weak D call TRBD1 (6 bases). The V gene lost 1 base and the J gene lost 4 bases, with 13 bases spanning the gap. The CDR3 runs 15 residues. Germline CDR1 is MDHEN and CDR2 is SYDVKM. CDR3 DNA sequence: TGTGCCAGCAGTTTATCTGGGGGCGCGGGCACTGAAGCTTTCTTT. It translates to CASSLSGGAGTEAFF.

The genes are TRBV18 and TRBJ1-1; no definite D call. The CDR3 has 13 amino acids. V dropped 3 bases and J dropped 4 bases, with 9 bases sitting between them. Per the germline V gene, CDR1 is KGHSH and CDR2 is LQKENI. The CDR3 DNA follows: TGTGCCAGCTCACCTACGACGGGCACTGAAGCTTTCTTT. Translated: CASSPTTGTEAFF.

The chain carries TRBV7-2 and TRBJ1-2; 8 bases agree with TRBD1. Per germline, CDR1 SGHTA and CDR2 FQGNSA. This CDR3 is 14 amino acids long. With 5 bases clipped from V and 7 bases from J, the junction kept 9 bases outside the gene matches. The CDR3 nucleotides read TGTGCCAGCAGCCGGGGATCAGGGGGCAGTGGCTACACCTTC. Its protein product is CASSRGSGGSGYTF.

J is TRBJ1-2 and V is TRBV10-1; D gene unclear. CDR1 is WNHNN and CDR2 is SYGVQD in the germline V gene (reference sequence). The germline V and J ends were trimmed by 2 bases and 4 bases, with 8 bases remaining between them. This CDR3 contains 13 residues. CDR3 nucleotide sequence: TGCGCCAGCAGTGAGGTTACGGGCTATGGCTACACCTTC. It specifies CASSEVTGYGYTF.

The sample holds a few counts of this clone. The chain employs TRBV6-1 and TRBJ1-5, with 10 bases fitting TRBD1. The V gene's germline CDR1 is MNHNS and CDR2 SASEGT. With V trimmed by 4 bases and J by 3 bases, 3 bases remained unmatched. The CDR3 runs 15 residues. The CDR3 spells CASSVDRGPNQPQHF. The DNA for the CDR3 is TGTGCCAGCAGTGTCGACAGGGGGCCCAATCAGCCCCAGCATTTT.

The rearrangement links TRBV5-1 to TRBJ2-3, with TRBD2 matching over 8 bases. The germline V gene encodes CDR1 SGHRS and CDR2 YFSETQ. V trimming: 0 bases; J trimming: 3 bases; junction bases outside the gene matches: 9. This CDR3 is built from 17 residues. This CDR3 reads CASSLGKLADRTDTQYF. CDR3 DNA sequence: TGCGCCAGCAGCTTGGGGAAACTAGCGGATCGTACAGATACGCAGTATTTT. Filled out from reference TRBV5-1 and TRBJ2-3, the complete variable domain reads KAGVTQTPRYLIKTRGQQVTLSCSPISGHRSVSWYQQTPGQGLQFLFEYFSETQRNKGNFPGRFSGRQFSNSRSEMNVSTLELGDSALYLCASSLGKLADRTDTQYFGPGTRLTVL.